Reported below is one TCR beta chain. The data were taken from a study of blood T cell repertoires in COVID-19. The length of the CDR3 is 11 residues. After removal of 7 bases from V and 13 bases from J, the junction contained 7 bases not matched to a gene. Germline-derived CDR1 and CDR2 are MNHEY and SVGAGI. Study processing details: Amplifying reference gene primers gave estimates of nucleated cell counts. Method: immunoSEQ multiplex PCR; TCRdb's copy keeps in-frame clones and lacks some. V, J and clone size derive from that table, while D and trimming were established from the DNA sequence. This sample yields approximately 430,000 clones, of which roughly 89% are seen a single time; over 1.3% belongs to the top ten.

The rearrangement links TRBV6-5 to TRBJ2-5, with TRBD1 identical over 9 bases. The TCR was taken from a woman in her twenties or thirties with active or convalescent COVID-19. The sequenced sample was peripheral blood. The CDR3 coding sequence is TGTGCCAGCACCTCCGGGACAGGGACGTACTTC. It encodes CASTSGTGTYF.